Listed here are 28 T cell receptor beta chains from one sample, sequenced in a study of shared clonotypes between healthy human individuals (dated by TCRdb to the early 2020s). Receptor libraries were prepared by the immunoSEQ multiplex PCR assay. What TCRdb holds here is the immuneACCESS table cut down to in-frame rearrangements. Part of the clones is not present; checked against another copy, under half of the missing clones reflect an unresolved V gene, and the others are unexplained. Within this sample are approximately 2.5 million clones, with around nine tenths of them counted one time only. Jointly, the top ten make up 0.11% to 0.15% of the sample. The sample comprised naive CD4+ T cells sorted from blood. This specimen's cell subset or site label, interpreted: CD45RA+ positively selected. The receptors here all came from a man between 18 and 29 years old in good health.

The chain links TRBV6-6 to TRBJ1-6, with 9 bases lining up with TRBD1. The CDR3 is made up of 16 amino acids. The V segment lost 2 bases and the J segment 7 bases; nucleotides outside the gene matches: 6. Germline V gives CDR1 MNHNY, CDR2 SVGAGI (reference sequence). CDR3 nucleotide sequence: TGTGCCAGCAGTTACGGGACAGGGTCGGGGAATTCACCCCTCCACTTT. This translates into CASSYGTGSGNSPLHF.

This chain connects TRBV6-6 to TRBJ1-6, with 8 bases that match TRBD1. Germline V gene sequence: CDR1 MNHNY, CDR2 SVGAGI (reference sequence). V dropped 5 bases and J dropped 6; count of bases not matched to a gene: 3. This CDR3 is built from 14 residues. The CDR3 coding sequence is TGTGCCAGCAGTCGGGACAGGTCTAATTCACCCCTCCACTTT. Translated, it gives CASSRDRSNSPLHF.

V is TRBV14 and J is TRBJ1-5; D uncertain. The germline CDR1 and CDR2 sequences are SGHDN and FVKESK. This CDR3 spans 19 amino acids. The germline V and J ends were trimmed by 0 bases and 0 bases, with 18 bases remaining between them. The CDR3 is CASSQDSPGRFYSNQPQHF. The CDR3 nucleotides read TGTGCCAGCAGCCAAGATTCGCCCGGGAGATTTTATAGCAATCAGCCCCAGCATTTT.

CDR3 DNA sequence: TGTGCCAGCAGGATGCCAGGAAGGACCTACAATGAGCAGTTCTTC. Protein sequence: CASRMPGRTYNEQFF. The chain employs TRBV27 and TRBJ2-1; unclear D gene. There are 15 residues in the CDR3. V shed 6 bases and J shed 2 bases, with 14 bases lying between them. Germline V CDR1 and CDR2: MNHEY, SMNVEV (reference sequence).

The V call is TRBV28, the J call TRBJ2-7; 13 bases are a match to TRBD2. Germline values: CDR1 MDHEN, CDR2 SYDVKM. The CDR3 contains 16 residues. V gave up 2 bases and J gave up 4 bases; unmatched junction bases: 5. In DNA, the CDR3 is TGTGCCAGCAGTTTAAAACTAGCGGGGGGGATTTACGAGCAGTACTTC. Translating it yields CASSLKLAGGIYEQYF.

The chain has TRBV9 and TRBJ1-2; D remains ambiguous. The germline gives CDR1 SGDLS, CDR2 YYNGEE. V gave up 0 bases and J gave up 7 bases, with 16 bases separating them. The CDR3 contains 15 residues. DNA of the CDR3: TGTGCCAGCAGCGTAGACTCCAGCCGGGCGGGTGGCTACACCTTC. Translated: CASSVDSSRAGGYTF.

The sample holds one count of this clone. The chain is built from TRBV6-6 and TRBJ2-5, with D perhaps TRBD1 (5 bases). The CDR3 totals 16 residues. Per germline, CDR1 MNHNY and CDR2 SVGAGI (reference sequence). V gave up 6 bases and J gave up 2 bases, with 19 bases separating them. CDR3 amino acids: CASRDRQFSSQETQYF. The CDR3 DNA reads as TGTGCCAGCAGAGATAGACAGTTTTCTTCACAAGAGACCCAGTACTTC.

As concerns this clone: Other DNA sequences in the sample encode the same CDR3. This rearrangement joins TRBV2 to TRBJ2-7, with D perhaps matching TRBD1 (5 bases). The V end lost 2 bases, the J end lost 3 bases, and 5 bases lay between the germline ends. This CDR3 contains 12 residues. Germline-derived CDR1 and CDR2 are SNHLY and FYNNEI. The CDR3 region is CASSEQGYEQYF. In DNA form, the CDR3 reads TGTGCCAGCAGTGAACAGGGCTACGAGCAGTACTTC. Full variable domain (outside the CDR3, taken from reference TRBV2 and TRBJ2-7): EPEVTQTPSHQVTQMGQEVILRCVPISNHLYFYWYRQILGQKVEFLVSFYNNEISEKSEIFDDQFSVERPDGSNFTLKIRSTKLEDSAMYFCASSEQGYEQYFGPGTRLTVT.

This chain uses TRBV7-2 with TRBJ1-4; maybe TRBD1 (6 bases). V lost 4 bases, J lost 3 bases, and 12 bases lay in between. The CDR3 consists of 15 residues. Germline CDR1 reads SGHTA; CDR2 reads FQGNSA. In DNA form, the CDR3 reads TGTGCCAGCAGCTCTACAGGGTTATCTAATGAAAAACTGTTTTTT. Protein product: CASSSTGLSNEKLFF. Variable domain in full (rest from reference TRBV7-2 and TRBJ1-4): GAGVSQSPSNKVTEKGKDVELRCDPISGHTALYWYRQSLGQGLEFLIYFQGNSAPDKSGLPSDRFSAERTGGSVSTLTIQRTQQEDSAVYLCASSSTGLSNEKLFFGSGTQLSVL.

The gene calls are TRBV2 and TRBJ2-2; D is perhaps TRBD1 (6 bases). Trimming shortened V by 11 bases and J by 4 bases, and 14 bases separated the two germline ends. In germline, CDR1 is SNHLY, CDR2 FYNNEI. The CDR3 extends over 13 amino acids. The CDR3 bases are TGTGCCGTGGGAGACAGGCCCACCGGGGAGCTGTTTTTT. Translation: CAVGDRPTGELFF. The entire variable domain, with the rest obtained from reference TRBV2 and TRBJ2-2, is as follows: EPEVTQTPSHQVTQMGQEVILRCVPISNHLYFYWYRQILGQKVEFLVSFYNNEISEKSEIFDDQFSVERPDGSNFTLKIRSTKLEDSAMYFCAVGDRPTGELFFGEGSRLTVL.

Turning to this clone: Different DNA sequences within this sample yield the same CDR3. The chain links TRBV7-2 to TRBJ1-1; TRBD1 matches at 10 bases. Germline CDR1 and CDR2: SGHTA and FQGNSA. This CDR3 contains 14 residues. The V gene end was trimmed by 3 bases and the J gene end by 4 bases; junction bases not matched to a gene: 2. Here the CDR3 reads CASSFGQGVTEAFF. The CDR3 DNA is TGTGCCAGCAGCTTCGGACAGGGGGTCACTGAAGCTTTCTTT.

The chain links TRBV7-3 to TRBJ2-2; D possibly corresponds to TRBD2 (5 bases). CDR3 length: 12 residues. V lost 2 bases, J lost 7 bases, and 5 bases lay in between. The V gene's germline CDR1 is SGHTA and CDR2 FQGTGA. The CDR3 DNA reads as TGTGCCAGCAGCTTACGGGGCGGGGAGCTGTTTTTT. It encodes CASSLRGGELFF. The whole variable domain, filled in from reference TRBV7-3 and TRBJ2-2, reads GAGVSQTPSNKVTEKGKYVELRCDPISGHTALYWYRQSLGQGPEFLIYFQGTGAADDSGLPNDRFFAVRPEGSVSTLKIQRTERGDSAVYLCASSLRGGELFFGEGSRLTVL.

The V call is TRBV7-2, the J call TRBJ1-5, with D possibly being TRBD1 (5 bases). V was pared by 5 bases and J by 6 bases, with 11 bases between. Germline lookup yields CDR1 SGHTA and CDR2 FQGNSA. The CDR3 has 13 residues. DNA of the CDR3: TGTGCCAGCAGCCGGCAGGGTACTCAGCCCCAGCATTTT. It is translated as CASSRQGTQPQHF.

This chain uses TRBV19 with TRBJ2-1; 9 bases map to TRBD1. The CDR3 runs 14 residues. Germline V gene lookup returns CDR1 LNHDA and CDR2 SQIVND (reference sequence). The V gene end was trimmed by 7 bases and the J gene end by 6 bases; junction bases not matched to a gene: 7. The CDR3 DNA reads as TGTGCCAGTATCCCGGACAGGGGATCCAATGAGCAGTTCTTC. It is translated as CASIPDRGSNEQFF.

The rearrangement joins TRBV7-9 to TRBJ2-1; 8 positions agree with TRBD1. CDR1 and CDR2 (germline): SEHNR, FQNEAQ (reference sequence). Trimming took 7 bases from V and 3 from J; bases not matched to a gene: 20. The CDR3 is 19 residues long. The CDR3 DNA reads as TGTGCCAGCACCCCGGGCCAACTGACAGGGGCTCGCTTCTACAATGAGCAGTTCTTC. The encoded protein is CASTPGQLTGARFYNEQFF.

The J gene is TRBJ1-2, the V gene TRBV11-2, with no clear D. The CDR3 is made up of 14 amino acids. The germline gives CDR1 SGHAT, CDR2 FQNNGV. Trimming cost V 0 bases and J 4 bases, with 9 bases left between them. CDR3 residues: CASSLERRAYGYTF. In DNA, the CDR3 is TGTGCCAGCAGCTTAGAGAGGCGGGCCTATGGCTACACCTTC. Filled out from reference TRBV11-2 and TRBJ1-2, the complete variable domain reads EAGVAQSPRYKIIEKRQSVAFWCNPISGHATLYWYQQILGQGPKLLIQFQNNGVVDDSQLPKDRFSAERLKGVDSTLKIQPAKLEDSAVYLCASSLERRAYGYTFGSGTRLTVV.

In nucleotides, the CDR3 is TGTGCCATCAGCGAGGGACCGCTCCACTACGAGCAGTACTTC. Protein sequence: CAISEGPLHYEQYF. This chain links TRBV10-3 with TRBJ2-7; D possibly matches TRBD1 or TRBD2 (5 bases each). Trimming took off 6 bases at V and 3 bases at J, with 15 bases between the two ends. Per germline, CDR1 ENHRY and CDR2 SYGVKD. The CDR3 has 14 residues.

The gene calls are TRBV7-8 and TRBJ1-4; perhaps TRBD1 as D (5 bases). Germline V gene sequence: CDR1 SGHVS, CDR2 FQNEAQ. Trimming took 2 bases from V and 9 from J, leaving 16 bases between them. This CDR3 is built from 15 residues. In nucleotides, the CDR3 is TGTGCCAGCAGCTTAATCCAGGGTGGAATGAAAAAACTGTTTTTT. The encoded protein is CASSLIQGGMKKLFF.

In this sample, this clone turned up once. This chain's CDR3 is CASRDGVAYGYTF. The DNA of the CDR3 is TGTGCCAGCCGAGACGGAGTTGCTTATGGCTACACCTTC. J is TRBJ1-2 and V is TRBV6-6, with D hard to call. The CDR3 is made up of 13 amino acids. The germline V gene encodes CDR1 MNHNY and CDR2 SVGAGI (reference sequence). The V and J ends lost 8 bases and 5 bases respectively, with 15 bases between them.

The gene calls are TRBV23-1 and TRBJ2-1; D ambiguous. Being an ORF, TRBV23-1 has a function that is uncertain. Trimming cost V 0 bases and J 10 bases, with 7 bases left between them. This CDR3 contains 12 residues. CDR3 region: CASSQSTSEQFF. The CDR3, as DNA: TGCGCCAGCAGTCAATCGACGAGCGAGCAGTTCTTC.

This clone was recorded once. The V call is TRBV21-1, the J call TRBJ2-1; the D segment call TRBD2 is taken from the table without a DNA check. TRBV21-1 is classified as a pseudogene. The CDR3 runs to 12 residues. The CDR3 protein is CASSTRRDEQFF. Here the CDR3 DNA reads TGTGCCAGCAGCACTAGACGCGATGAGCAGTTCTTC.

The chain combines TRBV19 with TRBJ1-4; possible D gene TRBD1, 5 bases. Per the germline V gene, CDR1 is LNHDA and CDR2 is SQIVND (reference sequence). Trimming pared 5 bases from V and 8 bases from J, leaving 21 bases between. CDR3 length: 16 residues. CDR3 sequence (DNA): TGTGCCAGTAGTTGGGGGAGGCCGCGCTCGGACGAAAAACTGTTTTTT. Its protein is CASSWGRPRSDEKLFF. Full variable domain (outside the CDR3, taken from reference TRBV19 and TRBJ1-4): DGGITQSPKYLFRKEGQNVTLSCEQNLNHDAMYWYRQDPGQGLRLIYYSQIVNDFQKGDIAEGYSVSREKKESFPLTVTSAQKNPTAFYLCASSWGRPRSDEKLFFGSGTQLSVL.

This sequence joins TRBV18 and TRBJ2-2; D remains unclear. The germline CDR1 and CDR2 sequences are KGHSH and LQKENI. The germline V and J ends were trimmed by 3 bases and 6 bases, with 8 bases remaining between them. The CDR3 contains 13 residues. The chain's CDR3 is CASSPRVPGELFF. The CDR3 coding sequence is TGTGCCAGCTCACCCCGAGTACCCGGGGAGCTGTTTTTT.

This clone was recorded a few times. The J gene is TRBJ2-7, the V gene TRBV25-1; possibly TRBD1 for D (5 bases). Germline assignment: CDR1 MGHDK and CDR2 SYGVNS. This CDR3 is 12 amino acids long. Trimming left V 3 bases short and J 9 bases short, with 12 bases between. CDR3 nucleotide sequence: TGTGCCAGCAGTGATATCGGCAGGGTGCAGTACTTC. Translating gives CASSDIGRVQYF.

The CDR3 loop reads CASSLAQGVSYEQYF. In DNA, the CDR3 is TGTGCCAGCAGCTTAGCCCAGGGGGTCTCCTACGAGCAGTACTTC. V usage is TRBV7-2 and J usage is TRBJ2-7, with 7 positions matching TRBD1. Per germline, CDR1 SGHTA and CDR2 FQGNSA. V trimming: 0 bases; J trimming: 0 bases; junction bases outside the gene matches: 2. This CDR3 region has 15 residues.

V and J are TRBV6-1 and TRBJ2-3; D may be TRBD2 (7 bases). This CDR3 contains 16 residues. Per the germline V gene, CDR1 is MNHNS and CDR2 is SASEGT. Between the trimmed V and J ends, which lost 2 bases and 0 bases, there was a span of 12 bases. CDR3: CASSERGAGSTDTQYF. The CDR3 region has the DNA TGTGCCAGCAGTGAACGGGGGGCGGGAAGCACAGATACGCAGTATTTT.

V and J are TRBV5-1 and TRBJ2-5, with 8 bases fitting TRBD2. J gave up 4 bases and V 1 base, and 9 bases lay outside the gene matches. This CDR3 contains 16 residues. Germline CDR1 reads SGHRS; CDR2 reads YFSETQ. In DNA, the CDR3 is TGCGCCAGCAGCTTGCGTTCGGGGGGGCCGGGAGAGACCCAGTACTTC. Residues: CASSLRSGGPGETQYF.

This sequence joins TRBV18 and TRBJ2-7; D is uncertain. Germline V lookup: CDR1 KGHSH, CDR2 LQKENI. Between the trimmed V and J ends, which lost 6 bases and 0 bases, there was a span of 15 bases. The CDR3 length is 15 residues. In nucleotides, the CDR3 is TGTGCCAGCTCTTATCAGCGATCGGTCTCCTACGAGCAGTACTTC. Translation: CASSYQRSVSYEQYF.